This T cell receptor beta chain was obtained from a study of T cells in tumors and immune-related adverse events. Using immunoSEQ multiplex PCR, the repertoire was profiled, and TCRdb retains in-frame clones only, with some absent. This sample yields roughly 8,300 clones, of which around 94% are seen a single time; about 2% belongs to the top ten. Germline V lookup: CDR1 SGHDT, CDR2 YYEEEE. Deletions cut 0 bases from V and 6 bases from J, with 4 bases between. The CDR3 runs to 11 residues. The sample here was lymph node tissue, taken from a patient treated with anti-PD-1 therapy. This receptor was taken from a female donor with metastatic renal cell carcinoma. V is TRBV5-6 and J is TRBJ2-7; D not resolved. The CDR3 DNA sequence: TGTGCCAGCAGCTTGGAGAGCGAGCAGTACTTC. Translation gives CASSLESEQYF.